The 31 T cell receptor beta chains given below trace back to one sample, sequenced in a study of PD-1 blockade in classical Hodgkin lymphoma. Libraries were prepared by immunoSEQ multiplex PCR; TCRdb keeps only in-frame clonotypes and omits some of them. The table has 95,000 to 100,000 clones, 80% to 90% seen once. Each patient experienced a relapse that followed autologous stem cell transplantation, and brentuximab vedotin exposure varied. The starting material was peripheral blood mononuclear cells (PBMCs), obtained before the second cycle of nivolumab. The receptor source for this set is a human donor with classical Hodgkin lymphoma.

This chain links TRBV7-2 with TRBJ2-7; perhaps TRBD2 as D (5 bases). The CDR3 runs 14 residues. Germline CDR1 is SGHTA and CDR2 is FQGNSA. Trimming took off 5 bases at V and 0 bases at J, with 11 bases between the two ends. As DNA, the CDR3 is TGTGCCAGCAGCCTACAGCGGTCCTCCTACGAGCAGTACTTC. Translation gives CASSLQRSSYEQYF. Filled out from reference TRBV7-2 and TRBJ2-7, the complete variable domain reads GAGVSQSPSNKVTEKGKDVELRCDPISGHTALYWYRQSLGQGLEFLIYFQGNSAPDKSGLPSDRFSAERTGGSVSTLTIQRTQQEDSAVYLCASSLQRSSYEQYFGPGTRLTVT.

The genes are TRBV20-1 and TRBJ2-1; D is unresolved. The CDR3 length is 11 residues. The V and J ends lost 3 bases and 8 bases respectively, with 8 bases between them. Germline V gene data show CDR1 as DFQATT and CDR2 as SNEGSKA (reference sequence). CDR3 loop: CSASSWDEQFF. The DNA of the CDR3 is TGCAGTGCTAGTTCGTGGGATGAGCAGTTCTTC.

In nucleotides, the CDR3 is TGTGCCAGTAGTTCCCGACAATTGGCGGCTTTCTTT. This translates into CASSSRQLAAFF. J is TRBJ1-1 and V is TRBV19; no reliable D call. The germline CDR1 and CDR2 sequences are LNHDA and SQIVND (reference sequence). Trimming left V 5 bases short and J 11 bases short, with 15 bases between. The CDR3 runs 12 residues.

The chain joins TRBV5-8 to TRBJ1-6; D remains unclear. The germline V and J ends were trimmed by 0 bases and 15 bases, with 7 bases remaining between them. Germline assignment: CDR1 SGHTS and CDR2 YDEGEE. The CDR3 is 11 amino acids. This chain's CDR3 is CASSLASRLHF. The CDR3 DNA is TGTGCCAGCAGCTTGGCCTCTCGCCTCCACTTT.

V usage is TRBV28 and J usage is TRBJ2-5; TRBD1 matches 12 bases. V was clipped by 5 bases and J by 7 bases; unmatched bases: 5. Germline V gene sequence: CDR1 MDHEN, CDR2 SYDVKM. The CDR3 totals 14 residues. CDR3 sequence reads: CASSQGQGAGTQYF. CDR3 in DNA: TGTGCCAGCAGTCAGGGACAGGGGGCCGGGACCCAGTACTTC.

In its sample, this clone was seen once. The chain links TRBV6-5 to TRBJ2-1, with 8 bases that match TRBD2. The CDR3 is 11 amino acids. Germline V lookup: CDR1 MNHEY, CDR2 SVGAGI. With V trimmed by 5 bases and J by 14 bases, 5 bases remained unmatched. CDR3 in amino acids: CASSRGTRKFF. In nucleotides, the CDR3 is TGTGCCAGCAGTAGGGGGACTAGGAAGTTCTTC.

J is TRBJ1-1 and V is TRBV20-1; possible D gene TRBD1, 5 bases. Trimming shortened V by 6 bases and J by 8 bases, and 10 bases separated the two germline ends. Germline values: CDR1 DFQATT, CDR2 SNEGSKA (reference sequence). The CDR3 loop spans 10 amino acids. This CDR3 is CSALDSEAFF. In DNA form, the CDR3 reads TGCAGTGCCCTCGACAGCGAAGCTTTCTTT.

V gene TRBV5-1 combines with J gene TRBJ1-5; no firm D call. The CDR3 is 15 amino acids. Germline values: CDR1 SGHRS, CDR2 YFSETQ. V was cut by 4 bases and J by 0 bases, with 11 bases left in between. The CDR3: CASSPEGGSNQPQHF. The CDR3 coding sequence is TGCGCCAGCAGCCCGGAGGGTGGTAGCAATCAGCCCCAGCATTTT.

V usage is TRBV6-5 and J usage is TRBJ2-7; D may be TRBD1 (5 bases). The germline V gene has CDR1 MNHEY and CDR2 SVGAGI. CDR3 length: 13 amino acids. Trimming cost V 6 bases and J 11 bases, with 20 bases left between them. The CDR3: CASSANLIGVEYF. In nucleotides, the CDR3 is TGTGCCAGCAGCGCAAACCTCATAGGGGTCGAGTACTTC.

J is TRBJ1-5 and V is TRBV6-1, with 9 nucleotides matching TRBD1. CDR1 is MNHNS and CDR2 is SASEGT in the germline V gene. There are 18 residues in the CDR3. V gave up 4 bases and J gave up 2 bases; unmatched junction bases: 12. This CDR3 reads CASSAGQGPGDGNQPQHF. The CDR3, as DNA: TGTGCCAGCAGTGCCGGACAGGGGCCGGGGGACGGCAATCAGCCCCAGCATTTT.

The chain joins TRBV5-6 to TRBJ2-5; unclear D gene. V was shortened by 9 bases and J by 4 bases, with 10 bases between the two germline ends. CDR3 size: 11 residues. Germline V lookup: CDR1 SGHDT, CDR2 YYEEEE. The CDR3 DNA reads as TGTGCCACCTCTGACACAGAGACCCAGTACTTC. Translated, it gives CATSDTETQYF.

The chain links TRBV20-1 to TRBJ1-2; D is perhaps TRBD1 (6 bases). This CDR3 has 11 amino acids. V was shortened by 6 bases and J by 4 bases, with 9 bases between the two germline ends. Germline-derived CDR1 and CDR2 are DFQATT and SNEGSKA (reference sequence). CDR3 protein: CSAWTVYGYTF. In DNA form, the CDR3 reads TGCAGTGCATGGACAGTCTATGGCTACACCTTC.

The DNA for the CDR3 is TGTGCCAGCAGCGACGGGGACAGTACCTACGAGCAGTACTTC. It encodes CASSDGDSTYEQYF. The rearrangement joins TRBV7-8 to TRBJ2-7; 7 bases agree with TRBD1. CDR3 length: 14 residues. V shed 5 bases and J 2 bases; nucleotides not matched to a gene: 6. Germline V gene lookup returns CDR1 SGHVS and CDR2 FQNEAQ. The full variable domain, completed using reference TRBV7-8 and TRBJ2-7, is GAGVSQSPRYKVAKRGQDVALRCDPISGHVSLFWYQQALGQGPEFLTYFQNEAQLDKSGLPSDRFFAERPEGSVSTLKIQRTQQEDSAVYLCASSDGDSTYEQYFGPGTRLTVT.

The rearrangement links TRBV7-2 to TRBJ1-2, with 7 bases aligning to TRBD1. Losses at the gene ends were 8 bases for V and 4 bases for J; bases not matched to a gene: 10. The CDR3 has 14 amino acids. The germline gives CDR1 SGHTA, CDR2 FQGNSA. CDR3 nucleotides: TGTGCCAGCGCGGGGGCAGGGGGAAGCTATGGCTACACCTTC. Translated: CASAGAGGSYGYTF.

The chain uses TRBV30 and TRBJ1-1; tentative D call: TRBD1 (6 bases). The CDR3 totals 17 residues. Trimming stripped 1 base from V and 4 bases from J, with 22 bases between. CDR1 GTSNPN and CDR2 SVGIG come from the germline V gene (reference sequence). The DNA for the CDR3 is TGTGCCTGGAGTGGAGGGGACACCGGATTTTATGGCACTGAAGCTTTCTTT. Protein sequence: CAWSGGDTGFYGTEAFF.

The V call is TRBV7-3, the J call TRBJ1-1, with D hard to call. V was clipped by 0 bases and J by 0 bases, with 32 bases between them. Germline V lookup: CDR1 SGHTA, CDR2 FQGTGA. The CDR3 is made up of 23 amino acids. Here the CDR3 reads CASSLTRLGPPPIHRHMNTEAFF. The CDR3 DNA sequence: TGTGCCAGCAGCTTAACTCGGCTGGGCCCCCCCCCGATACACAGACACATGAACACTGAAGCTTTCTTT.

V gene TRBV30 combines with J gene TRBJ1-1; no clear D. In germline, CDR1 is GTSNPN, CDR2 SVGIG (reference sequence). This CDR3 comprises 13 residues. V shed 0 bases and J shed 1 base, with 6 bases lying between them. CDR3 coding DNA: TGTGCCTGGAGTGTACAACAGAACACTGAAGCTTTCTTT. It is translated as CAWSVQQNTEAFF.

V usage is TRBV27 and J usage is TRBJ1-3; TRBD1 might be the D (6 bases). This CDR3 contains 15 residues. Trimming removed 4 bases at V and 0 bases at J, with 10 bases between. Germline lookup yields CDR1 MNHEY and CDR2 SMNVEV (reference sequence). This CDR3 is CASSSQGGSGNTIYF. As DNA, the CDR3 is TGTGCCAGCAGTTCACAGGGAGGCTCTGGAAACACCATATATTTT.

The rearrangement links TRBV9 to TRBJ2-5; 9 bases fit TRBD2. The CDR3 runs 16 residues. V gave up 0 bases and J gave up 5 bases; unmatched junction bases: 8. The germline V gene has CDR1 SGDLS and CDR2 YYNGEE. CDR3 residues: CASSVVWRGGLETQYF. The CDR3 nucleotides are TGTGCCAGCAGCGTAGTCTGGCGGGGGGGCCTTGAGACCCAGTACTTC.

This clone was counted once. J is TRBJ1-2 and V is TRBV2; D unresolved. Germline CDR1 and CDR2: SNHLY and FYNNEI. The CDR3 is 15 residues long. V was clipped by 5 bases and J by 2 bases, with 15 bases between them. The CDR3 loop is CASSLRREMNYGYTF. In DNA form, the CDR3 reads TGTGCCAGCAGTCTTCGGAGGGAAATGAACTATGGCTACACCTTC.

The CDR3 DNA is TGTGCCAGCAGTGACCAGAACGACTATGGCTACACCTTC. As protein: CASSDQNDYGYTF. V is TRBV2 and J is TRBJ1-2; no reliable D call. V shed 3 bases and J shed 3 bases, with 8 bases lying between them. This CDR3 spans 13 amino acids. In germline, CDR1 is SNHLY, CDR2 FYNNEI.

This clone is a singleton in its sample. V usage is TRBV2 and J usage is TRBJ1-4, with unresolved D. Germline V CDR1 and CDR2: SNHLY, FYNNEI. V lost 4 bases and J lost 5, with 8 bases in between. CDR3 length equals 13 residues. CDR3 coding DNA: TGTGCCAGCAGTGGTTCTGGGAATGAAAAACTGTTTTTT. It specifies CASSGSGNEKLFF.

The V call is TRBV10-1, the J call TRBJ2-7; possibly TRBD2 for D (5 bases). Looked up from germline, CDR1 is WNHNN and CDR2 is SYGVQD (reference sequence). The ends were cut back, 3 bases at V and 5 bases at J, with 17 bases in the middle. There are 15 residues in the CDR3. In nucleotides, the CDR3 is TGCGCCAGCAGTGATTGGGGTGGCCTGAGGGACGAGCAGTACTTC. This encodes CASSDWGGLRDEQYF.

In DNA, the CDR3 is TGTGCCAGCAGCTCAGGACAGGGGACTAATGAAAAACTGTTTTTT. Amino acid sequence: CASSSGQGTNEKLFF. V and J are TRBV7-6 and TRBJ1-4; 9 bases map to TRBD1. J was trimmed by 2 bases and V by 4 bases; bases with no gene match: 2. Germline V gene sequence: CDR1 SGHVS, CDR2 FNYEAQ. CDR3 length: 15 residues.

With regard to this clone: In this CDR3 the conserved last residue, phenylalanine or tryptophan, is missing, so a read error is likely. It is unclear where the CDR3 begins or ends on the DNA, so no DNA is shown, and the CDR3 is as TCRdb lists it. This chain links TRBV6-5 with TRBJ1-6; the table's TRBD1 call for D was not verified on the DNA. The length of the CDR3 is 11 amino acids, counting both ends. Germline CDR1 MNHEY, CDR2 SVGAGI. The CDR3 reads CASSEGPASRD.

The chain is built from TRBV7-9 and TRBJ2-6; D ambiguous. The CDR3 has 16 amino acids. From germline, CDR1 is SEHNR and CDR2 FQNEAQ (reference sequence). V gave up 0 bases and J gave up 0 bases, with 6 bases separating them. Here the CDR3 DNA reads TGTGCCAGCAGCTTAGCGGACGTCTCTGGGGCCAACGTCCTGACTTTC. Its translation is CASSLADVSGANVLTF.

V and J are TRBV29-1 and TRBJ2-1, with a possible D match to TRBD1 (6 bases). The CDR3 sequence is 14 residues long. CDR1 is SQVTM, CDR2 ANQGSEA, per germline. V gave up 2 bases and J gave up 11 bases, with 19 bases separating them. CDR3 bases: TGCAGCGTTGAAAACGAGGGGTACAGGGCGAAGCAGTTCTTC. As protein: CSVENEGYRAKQFF.

V and J are TRBV30 and TRBJ2-1, with 15 bases matching TRBD2. Germline CDR1 is GTSNPN and CDR2 is SVGIG (reference sequence). The CDR3 sequence is 21 residues long. The V gene end was trimmed by 0 bases and the J gene end by 5 bases; junction bases not matched to a gene: 17. This chain's CDR3 is CAWSVLRVHGTSGGTDNEQFF. CDR3 coding DNA: TGTGCCTGGAGTGTACTGCGAGTTCACGGGACTAGCGGGGGGACCGACAATGAGCAGTTCTTC.

The V gene is TRBV7-9, the J gene TRBJ1-6, with a weak D call TRBD1 (6 bases). CDR1 is SEHNR, CDR2 FQNEAQ, per germline (reference sequence). CDR3 size: 15 residues. Trimming shortened V by 5 bases and J by 7 bases, and 15 bases separated the two germline ends. The CDR3 here is CASSAGVFVNSPLHF. CDR3 DNA sequence: TGTGCCAGCAGCGCAGGGGTTTTTGTAAATTCACCCCTCCACTTT.

As to this clone: A junction boundary mismatches the germline segment, possibly from a read error. The DNA for the CDR3 is TGTGCCAGTAGTGTAGAGACAGGGGTCGACACTGAAGCTTTCTTT. Translated: CASSVETGVDTEAFF. J is TRBJ1-1 and V is TRBV19; 8 bases are shared with TRBD1. There are 15 residues in the CDR3. Per germline, CDR1 LNHDA and CDR2 SQIVND (reference sequence).

The chain links TRBV7-2 to TRBJ1-1; D call uncertain. This CDR3 spans 15 amino acids. The germline V and J ends were trimmed by 4 bases and 1 base, with 13 bases remaining between them. Germline-derived CDR1 and CDR2 are SGHTA and FQGNSA. The CDR3 nucleotides are TGTGCCAGCAGCTCACCCGGGCCGCCGAACACTGAAGCTTTCTTT. This codes for CASSSPGPPNTEAFF.